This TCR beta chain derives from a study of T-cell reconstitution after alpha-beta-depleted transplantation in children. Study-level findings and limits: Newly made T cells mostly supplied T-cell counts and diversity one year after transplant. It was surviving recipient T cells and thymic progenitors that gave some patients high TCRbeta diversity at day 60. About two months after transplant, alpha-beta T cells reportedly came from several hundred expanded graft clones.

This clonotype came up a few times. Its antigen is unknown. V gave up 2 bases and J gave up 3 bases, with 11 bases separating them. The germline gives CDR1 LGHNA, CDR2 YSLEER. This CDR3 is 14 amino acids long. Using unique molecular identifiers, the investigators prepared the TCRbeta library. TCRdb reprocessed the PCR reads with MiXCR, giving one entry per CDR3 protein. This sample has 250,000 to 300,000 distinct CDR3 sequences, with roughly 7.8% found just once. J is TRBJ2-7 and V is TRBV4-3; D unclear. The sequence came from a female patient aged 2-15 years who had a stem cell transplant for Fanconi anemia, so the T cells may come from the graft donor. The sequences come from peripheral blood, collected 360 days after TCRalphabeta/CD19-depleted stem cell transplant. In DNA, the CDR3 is TGCGCCAGCAGCCAACGCCGTGATGGCTACGAGCAGTACGTC. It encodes CASSQRRDGYEQYV.